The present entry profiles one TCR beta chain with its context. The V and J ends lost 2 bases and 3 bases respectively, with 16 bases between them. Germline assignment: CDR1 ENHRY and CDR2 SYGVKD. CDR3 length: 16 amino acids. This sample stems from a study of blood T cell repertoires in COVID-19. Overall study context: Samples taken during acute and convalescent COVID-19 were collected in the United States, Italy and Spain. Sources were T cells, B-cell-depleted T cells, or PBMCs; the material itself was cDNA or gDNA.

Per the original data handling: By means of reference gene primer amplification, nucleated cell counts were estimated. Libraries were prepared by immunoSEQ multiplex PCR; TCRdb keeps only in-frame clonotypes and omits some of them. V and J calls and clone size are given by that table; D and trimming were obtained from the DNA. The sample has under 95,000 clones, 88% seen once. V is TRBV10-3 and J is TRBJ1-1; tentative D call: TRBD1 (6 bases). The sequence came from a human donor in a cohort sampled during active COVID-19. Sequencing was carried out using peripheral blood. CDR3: CAISEPGRGGDTEAFF. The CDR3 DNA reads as TGTGCCATCAGTGAGCCCGGAAGGGGGGGTGACACTGAAGCTTTCTTT.